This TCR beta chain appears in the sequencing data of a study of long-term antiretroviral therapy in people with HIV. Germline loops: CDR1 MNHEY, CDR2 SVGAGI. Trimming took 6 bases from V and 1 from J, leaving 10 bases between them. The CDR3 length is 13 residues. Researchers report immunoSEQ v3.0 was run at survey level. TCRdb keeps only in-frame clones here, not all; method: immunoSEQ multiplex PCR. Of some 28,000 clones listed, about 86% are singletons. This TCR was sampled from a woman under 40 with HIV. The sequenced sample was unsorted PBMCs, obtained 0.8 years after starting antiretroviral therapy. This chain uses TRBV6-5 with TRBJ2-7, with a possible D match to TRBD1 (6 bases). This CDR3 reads CASSPRGSYEQYV. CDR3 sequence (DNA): TGTGCCAGCAGCCCCAGGGGATCCTACGAGCAGTACGTC.